Listed below are T cell receptor beta chains from one sample, sequenced in a study of graft-versus-host responses after intestinal transplantation. Antigens for these TCRs are unknown. Clones were sequenced by immunoSEQ multiplex PCR, and TCRdb holds only the in-frame ones, with some missing. Of over 90,000 clones in the sample, roughly 90% were seen once. The sequencing here drew on unstimulated CD8+ T cells sorted from spleen or lymph node cells, taken before intestinal transplant. All receptors derive from a human donor who received an intestinal transplant. CDR3s include the opening cysteine and the closing phenylalanine or tryptophan. The D gene is left open where the match is weak. Clone sizes are given selectively: once, few, many, or a class where the clone is expanded.

CDR3nt	CDR3aa	v_gene	j_gene	d_gene	abundance
TGTGCCAGCAGCCTGCGGGACAGGGTGATTGAAGCTTTCTTT	CASSLRDRVIEAFF	TRBV6-6	TRBJ1-1	TRBD1	-
TGTGCCAGCAGTGACTATCCTAGGGGCGCTGGGGCCAACGTCCTGACTTTC	CASSDYPRGAGANVLTF	TRBV6-4	TRBJ2-6	-	-
TGTGCCAGCAGCACCGAGCCGGGAGTAGAAGACGAGCAGTACTTC	CASSTEPGVEDEQYF	TRBV6-6	TRBJ2-7	-	-
TGTGCCAGCAGTGACACAAGCTCTGGAAACACCATATATTTT	CASSDTSSGNTIYF	TRBV7-2	TRBJ1-3	-	once
TGCGCCAGCAGTGGAATTCAGACAGGGGGAGACACTGAAGCTTTCTTT	CASSGIQTGGDTEAFF	TRBV10-2	TRBJ1-1	TRBD1	-
TGCGCCAGCAGCCCACAGGTTAACTATGGCTACACCTTC	CASSPQVNYGYTF	TRBV4-3	TRBJ1-2	-	-
TGTGCCTGGAGTCCGGGACAGGGGGTAAAGACCCAGTACTTC	CAWSPGQGVKTQYF	TRBV30	TRBJ2-5	TRBD1	-
TGTGCCAGCAGCCCTGGGACCGGGGGGCGCTTAAATCAGCCCCAGCATTTT	CASSPGTGGRLNQPQHF	TRBV27	TRBJ1-5	-	-
TGTGCCACCAGCAGAGGACAGGGAATTGAGACCCAGTACTTC	CATSRGQGIETQYF	TRBV15	TRBJ2-5	TRBD1	-
TGTGCCAGCAGCTTGGGAAAGGAGGCCACTGAAGCTTTCTTT	CASSLGKEATEAFF	TRBV11-3	TRBJ1-1	-	-
TGTGCCAGCAGTGGGGGACAGGGGGCGGCAGATACGCAGTATTTT	CASSGGQGAADTQYF	TRBV6-1	TRBJ2-3	TRBD1	-
TGTGCCAGCAGAGGGGGTTCCGGGGAGCTGTTTTTT	CASRGGSGELFF	TRBV11-2	TRBJ2-2	-	-